These T cell receptor beta chains were read from a single sample in a study of blood T cells in healthy people across ages. A single record per CDR3 protein comes from TCRdb applying MiXCR to the 5' RACE reads. The sample consists of roughly 790,000 distinct CDR3 sequences, around 46% of them appearing once. The sample comprised blood. The receptor set was obtained from a woman aged 60-75 years in good health. Each CDR3 is given with its conserved first and last residue. The D gene is left open where the match is weak. Clone size is not always given. Where it is, it says once, few, many or a class for expanded clones.

DNA | CDR3 | J | D | V | size
TGTGCCAGCAGCTTCCCCATAGCGGGAGCCAACAATGAGCAGTTCTTC | CASSFPIAGANNEQFF | TRBJ2-1 | TRBD2 | TRBV7-2 | few
TGTGCCAGCAGCCGATTGGACAACAACTATGGCCACACCTTC | CASSRLDNNYGHTF | TRBJ1-2 | NA | TRBV3-1 | NA
TGCAGTGCTGCCGGGAGCTTAAACATTCAGTACTTC | CSAAGSLNIQYF | TRBJ2-4 | NA | TRBV20-1 | many
TGTGCCAGCAGTCCACGACTAGGCCAGCGCACACAAGAGACCCAGTTCTTC | CASSPRLGQRTQETQFF | TRBJ2-1 | NA | TRBV6-2/TRBV6-3 | once
TGTGCCCCCCGTGTTGCGGGAGATGAGCAGATCTTC | CAPRVAGDEQIF | TRBJ2-1 | TRBD2 | TRBV27 | NA
TGTGCCAGCAGCGTAGGTGGGACAGGGGGGTTCTCTGGGGCCAACGTCCTGACTTTC | CASSVGGTGGFSGANVLTF | TRBJ2-6 | TRBD1 | TRBV9 | many
TGTGCCAGCAGTATAGGGAGCGTACGCACAGATACGCAGTATTTT | CASSIGSVRTDTQYF | TRBJ2-3 | NA | TRBV7-3 | few
TGTGCCAGCAGCCACCGTCGGGGCACAGATACGCAGTATTTT | CASSHRRGTDTQYF | TRBJ2-3 | NA | TRBV3-1 | NA
TGTGCCATCACATCGGGCACGAACACCGGGGAGCTGTTTTTT | CAITSGTNTGELFF | TRBJ2-2 | NA | TRBV10-3 | once
TGTGCCAGCAGTTACGATCCGACTGGCGGACAGTACTTC | CASSYDPTGGQYF | TRBJ2-7 | NA | TRBV6-6 | NA
TGTGCCAGCAGCGTAGAACGGCTAGCGGGCAATGAGCAGTTCTTC | CASSVERLAGNEQFF | TRBJ2-1 | TRBD2 | TRBV9 | NA
TGTGCCAGCAGGTACAGGGGAGAGAGGGCCTACAATGAGCAGTTCTTC | CASRYRGERAYNEQFF | TRBJ2-1 | TRBD1 | TRBV6-6 | NA
TGTGCCAGCAAGGCGACAGGGGGCACCTATGGCTACACCTTC | CASKATGGTYGYTF | TRBJ1-2 | TRBD1 | TRBV2 | few
TGTGCCAGCAGCCGTCCCTTGGGAGGGGGTACTGAAGCTTTCTTT | CASSRPLGGGTEAFF | TRBJ1-1 | NA | TRBV11-2 | NA
TGCGCCAGCAACTATCGGGGGGAGAGTGAGCAGTACTTC | CASNYRGESEQYF | TRBJ2-5 | TRBD2 | TRBV5-1 | NA
TGCGCCAGCAGTGAAGAGGTTGAGCAGTTCTTC | CASSEEVEQFF | TRBJ2-1 | NA | TRBV10-1 | NA
TGTGCCAGCATCCCCGGGACAGGGGGCAGCACAGATACGCAGTATTTT | CASIPGTGGSTDTQYF | TRBJ2-3 | TRBD1 | TRBV6-5 | NA
TGCAGTGCTAGAATAGGGGGACAGGGACGAGAGACCCAGTACTTC | CSARIGGQGRETQYF | TRBJ2-5 | TRBD1 | TRBV20-1 | many
TGCAGTGCTAGAGGCGGGGGGGCAAAGGGACGAGAGACCCAGTACTTC | CSARGGGAKGRETQYF | TRBJ2-5 | TRBD2 | TRBV20-1 | few
TGTGCCAGCAGCTTAGGACTAGCGTTGAATAATGAGCAGTTCTTC | CASSLGLALNNEQFF | TRBJ2-1 | TRBD2 | TRBV13 | NA
TGTGCCAGCAGTGATCGGGGGGACACGGGCTACACCTTC | CASSDRGDTGYTF | TRBJ1-2 | NA | TRBV2 | NA